This T cell receptor (beta chain) was documented in a study of CD8+ T cells in alopecia areata. Following extraction, RNA underwent reverse transcription to cDNA, which served as the sequencing template. The data were produced by immunoSEQ multiplex PCR, yet TCRdb's version contains in-frame clones alone and is incomplete. The repertoire holds over 120,000 clones, with around 51% as singletons. The table lists this clone with a few counts. This CDR3 contains 15 residues. The V segment lost 3 bases and the J segment 6 bases; nucleotides outside the gene matches: 10. In germline, CDR1 is MDHEN, CDR2 SYDVKM.

This chain joins TRBV28 and TRBJ2-5, with TRBD2 matching over 7 bases. The sequence came from a human donor with alopecia areata. The starting material was CD4+ T cells sorted from blood, obtained at week 0. This chain's CDR3 is CASSFTFLAEKTQYF. For the CDR3, the DNA is TGTGCCAGCAGTTTCACATTCCTAGCGGAAAAGACCCAGTACTTC.